These 28 T cell receptor beta chains were all obtained from the same sample, sequenced in a study of immune evolution from preneoplasia to lung adenocarcinoma. Here immunoSEQ multiplex PCR was the method, and the copy in TCRdb shows in-frame clones only, minus some. The profile covers tens of thousands of clones, with around 85% appearing a single time and approximately 4.7% taken by the ten largest. Sequencing was done on a sample of FFPE invasive lung adenocarcinoma tissue. The receptors derive from a person aged 55 to 75 with lung adenocarcinoma.

This clone has just a few counts. This rearrangement joins TRBV7-9 to TRBJ1-2; D might be TRBD1 (5 bases). V gave up 1 base and J gave up 7 bases, with 7 bases separating them. This CDR3 spans 12 amino acids. The germline V gene encodes CDR1 SEHNR and CDR2 FQNEAQ (reference sequence). As DNA, the CDR3 is TGTGCCAGCAGCTTAGGGCAGGGTGGCTACACCTTC. As protein: CASSLGQGGYTF.

This clone came up once. The chain carries TRBV4-2 and TRBJ1-3; 11 nucleotides agree with TRBD1. V was clipped by 4 bases and J by 3 bases; unmatched bases: 5. Looked up from germline, CDR1 is LGHNA and CDR2 is YNFKEQ. The CDR3 totals 16 residues. CDR3 in DNA: TGTGCCAGCAGCCGCCCCGGGACAGGGGGTGGAAACACCATATATTTT. This codes for CASSRPGTGGGNTIYF.

The CDR3 DNA is TGTGCCAGCAGCCAAAATCTCCGGGGGGGGCCCTACGAGCAGTACTTC. Its protein product is CASSQNLRGGPYEQYF. V usage is TRBV4-2 and J usage is TRBJ2-7; 8 bases map to TRBD2. Germline assignment: CDR1 LGHNA and CDR2 YNFKEQ. V was pared by 2 bases and J by 2 bases, with 8 bases of the junction left unmatched. The CDR3 is 16 residues long.

The chain combines TRBV18 with TRBJ2-7; D is unclear. The CDR3 is 13 residues long. CDR1 and CDR2 from the germline V gene are KGHSH and LQKENI. The V end lost 5 bases, the J end lost 0 bases, and 8 bases lay between the germline ends. CDR3 sequence (DNA): TGTGCCAGCTCAACATACCTCTCCTACGAGCAGTACTTC. This sequence encodes CASSTYLSYEQYF. The full variable domain, in which reference TRBV18 and TRBJ2-7 provide the parts outside the CDR3, is NAGVMQNPRHLVRRRGQEARLRCSPMKGHSHVYWYRQLPEEGLKFMVYLQKENIIDESGMPKERFSAEFPKEGPSILRIQQVVRGDSAAYFCASSTYLSYEQYFGPGTRLTVT.

The V call is TRBV28, the J call TRBJ1-5; no firm D call. CDR3 length equals 14 residues. Germline CDR1 and CDR2: MDHEN and SYDVKM. Trimming took 6 bases from V and 4 from J, leaving 13 bases between them. The CDR3: CASSSATMNQPQHF. The CDR3 bases are TGTGCCAGCAGCTCCGCGACAATGAATCAGCCCCAGCATTTT.

J is TRBJ1-1 and V is TRBV12-5, with a possible D match to TRBD1 (6 bases). The CDR3 is 13 amino acids. V lost 0 bases to trimming and J lost 5 bases, with 7 bases between them. Per germline, CDR1 LGHNT and CDR2 FRNRAP. The CDR3 region is CASGLVQGTEAFF. CDR3 in DNA: TGTGCTAGTGGTTTGGTCCAGGGGACTGAAGCTTTCTTT.

The chain links TRBV7-2 to TRBJ1-5; D gene uncertain. The ends were cut back, 1 base at V and 7 bases at J, with 14 bases in the middle. CDR1 is SGHTA, CDR2 FQGNSA, per germline. The CDR3 covers 15 residues. CDR3 sequence (DNA): TGTGCCAGCAGCTTAGGGGCCGGGAGCGGACAGCCCCAGCATTTT. Translated, it gives CASSLGAGSGQPQHF.

This clone was seen just once. V is TRBV15 and J is TRBJ1-1; D is unresolved. Trimming removed 5 bases at V and 4 bases at J, with 17 bases between. There are 15 residues in the CDR3. Germline CDR1 and CDR2: LNHNV and YYDKDF (reference sequence). CDR3 sequence reads: CATSSNTLGSTEAFF. The CDR3 nucleotides read TGTGCCACCAGCTCAAACACCCTAGGTAGCACTGAAGCTTTCTTT.

The chain uses TRBV6-6 and TRBJ1-1, with D perhaps matching TRBD1 (6 bases). The germline V gene has CDR1 MNHNY and CDR2 SVGAGI (reference sequence). Trimming took 9 bases from V and 1 from J, leaving 15 bases between them. The CDR3 contains 14 residues. The CDR3 loop is CASVGGLGNTEAFF. The CDR3, as DNA: TGTGCCAGTGTGGGGGGCTTGGGGAACACTGAAGCTTTCTTT.

The chain links TRBV4-2 to TRBJ2-7; D is undetermined. Trimming left V 3 bases short and J 6 bases short, with 18 bases between. CDR3 length equals 15 residues. CDR1 is LGHNA, CDR2 YNFKEQ, per germline. The CDR3 loop reads CASSHTTPERSEQYF. The CDR3 nucleotides are TGTGCCAGCAGCCACACCACACCGGAGCGCAGCGAGCAGTACTTC.

The J gene is TRBJ1-5, the V gene TRBV10-1, with D maybe TRBD1 (6 bases). Germline V gene lookup returns CDR1 WNHNN and CDR2 SYGVQD (reference sequence). CDR3 length: 17 amino acids. V was clipped by 7 bases and J by 3 bases, with 22 bases between them. The CDR3 region has the DNA TGCGCCAGCATGGGATTGGGGGGCCAGGCCCTCAATCAGCCCCAGCATTTT. It yields the protein CASMGLGGQALNQPQHF.

V and J are TRBV18 and TRBJ1-1, with a weak D call TRBD1 (6 bases). V shed 3 bases and J shed 1 base, with 15 bases lying between them. The CDR3 is 16 amino acids. Germline CDR1 reads KGHSH; CDR2 reads LQKENI. Here the CDR3 DNA reads TGTGCCAGCTCACCGCTCAGTCGAGGGGGGAACACTGAAGCTTTCTTT. It is translated as CASSPLSRGGNTEAFF.

This clone was counted a few times. The chain links TRBV28 to TRBJ1-5, with 7 bases aligning to TRBD1. Germline loops: CDR1 MDHEN, CDR2 SYDVKM. The CDR3 totals 17 residues. The junction had 12 bases not matched to a gene; V was cut back by 7 bases and J by 0 bases. The CDR3 coding sequence is TGTGCCAGCATTCCAGGGGGGCCACGGGATAGCAATCAGCCCCAGCATTTT. Translating gives CASIPGGPRDSNQPQHF.

The rearrangement uses TRBV14 and TRBJ2-7; unclear D gene. Trimming took off 1 base at V and 3 bases at J, with 13 bases between the two ends. CDR3 length: 15 residues. Per germline, CDR1 SGHDN and CDR2 FVKESK. CDR3 coding DNA: TGTGCCAGCAGCCAAGGGGGTAAGGGCTACTACGAGCAGTACTTC. The encoded protein is CASSQGGKGYYEQYF.

This chain connects TRBV7-9 to TRBJ2-7; 9 nucleotides agree with TRBD1. V was pared by 4 bases and J by 3 bases, with 7 bases of the junction left unmatched. CDR1 and CDR2 (germline): SEHNR, FQNEAQ (reference sequence). The length of the CDR3 is 15 residues. The CDR3 DNA sequence: TGTGCCAGCAGCTCCCCGGACAGGGGAATCTACGAGCAGTACTTC. Protein sequence: CASSSPDRGIYEQYF.

This chain links TRBV27 with TRBJ2-3; TRBD1 or TRBD2 may be the D gene (6 bases each). Trimming took 9 bases from V and 1 from J, leaving 23 bases between them. Germline lookup yields CDR1 MNHEY and CDR2 SMNVEV (reference sequence). CDR3 length: 17 amino acids. Here the CDR3 reads CASNPSLGGRRTDTQYF. The DNA for the CDR3 is TGTGCCAGTAATCCCTCTCTCGGGGGCCGGCGCACAGATACGCAGTATTTT.

The chain uses TRBV6-1 and TRBJ2-7; 9 positions match TRBD1. The germline CDR1 and CDR2 sequences are MNHNS and SASEGT. V shed 0 bases and J 6 bases; nucleotides not matched to a gene: 9. CDR3 length: 16 amino acids. The CDR3 bases are TGTGCCAGCAGTGAAGCGGGGACAGGGCCCCTCGGCGAGCAGTACTTC. Encoded protein: CASSEAGTGPLGEQYF.

The chain couples TRBV7-8 to TRBJ2-1; TRBD2 aligns across 14 bases. The V gene end was trimmed by 5 bases and the J gene end by 7 bases; junction bases not matched to a gene: 7. The CDR3 is 16 amino acids. In germline, CDR1 is SGHVS, CDR2 FQNEAQ. The CDR3 sequence: CASSPPGLAGANEQFF. The CDR3 DNA follows: TGTGCCAGCAGCCCACCGGGACTAGCGGGAGCGAATGAGCAGTTCTTC. The variable domain in full, with the rest retrieved from reference TRBV7-8 and TRBJ2-1, is GAGVSQSPRYKVAKRGQDVALRCDPISGHVSLFWYQQALGQGPEFLTYFQNEAQLDKSGLPSDRFFAERPEGSVSTLKIQRTQQEDSAVYLCASSPPGLAGANEQFFGPGTRLTVL.

The chain employs TRBV6-1 and TRBJ2-2; 8 nucleotides align to TRBD2. This CDR3 has 14 amino acids. V was clipped by 6 bases and J by 5 bases; unmatched bases: 5. In germline, CDR1 is MNHNS, CDR2 SASEGT. CDR3 DNA: TGTGCCAGCAGAGGGGCTAGCGGGACCGGGGAGCTGTTTTTT. Encoded protein: CASRGASGTGELFF.

The V and J genes are TRBV11-1 and TRBJ2-1; D is possibly TRBD1 (6 bases). The CDR3 has 16 amino acids. Germline V gives CDR1 SGHAT, CDR2 FQDESV (reference sequence). Trimming shortened V by 5 bases and J by 1 base, and 15 bases separated the two germline ends. CDR3 DNA sequence: TGTGCCAGCAGCCACGAGGGGGAATTTTCCTACAATGAGCAGTTCTTC. Translated, it gives CASSHEGEFSYNEQFF.

This chain connects TRBV7-3 to TRBJ2-1, with TRBD2 identical over 7 bases. This CDR3 comprises 15 residues. Trimming cost V 2 bases and J 5 bases; bases outside gene matches: 6. Germline V gives CDR1 SGHTA, CDR2 FQGTGA. The CDR3 DNA follows: TGTGCCAGCAGCTTAGTGTCGGGACTAAACAATGAGCAGTTCTTC. Protein: CASSLVSGLNNEQFF. Supplemented by reference TRBV7-3 and TRBJ2-1, the full variable domain reads GAGVSQTPSNKVTEKGKYVELRCDPISGHTALYWYRQSLGQGPEFLIYFQGTGAADDSGLPNDRFFAVRPEGSVSTLKIQRTERGDSAVYLCASSLVSGLNNEQFFGPGTRLTVL.

The CDR3 reads CASSVEGPPGTGELFF. In nucleotides, the CDR3 is TGTGCCAGCAGCGTAGAAGGGCCCCCGGGCACCGGGGAGCTGTTTTTT. The J gene is TRBJ2-2, the V gene TRBV9, with D uncertain. Germline loops: CDR1 SGDLS, CDR2 YYNGEE. The CDR3 is made up of 16 amino acids. V dropped 0 bases and J dropped 4 bases, with 13 bases sitting between them.

The rearrangement uses TRBV28 and TRBJ1-4; D remains ambiguous. CDR1 and CDR2 (germline): MDHEN, SYDVKM. Trimming left V 4 bases short and J 5 bases short, with 2 bases between. The CDR3 has 11 amino acids. The CDR3 coding sequence is TGTGCCAGCAGTTCAAATGAAAAACTGTTTTTT. Translation: CASSSNEKLFF.

V usage is TRBV7-7 and J usage is TRBJ2-1; D call uncertain. The germline CDR1 and CDR2 sequences are SSHAT and FNYEAQ (reference sequence). Trimming took 5 bases from V and 4 from J, leaving 12 bases between them. This CDR3 is built from 14 residues. CDR3 sequence reads: CASSPDGQYNEQFF. As DNA, the CDR3 is TGTGCCAGCAGCCCAGATGGGCAATACAATGAGCAGTTCTTC.

The V and J genes are TRBV30 and TRBJ1-1; D might be TRBD1 (6 bases). Deletions cut 2 bases from V and 10 bases from J, with 14 bases between. The CDR3 loop spans 12 amino acids. Germline V lookup: CDR1 GTSNPN, CDR2 SVGIG (reference sequence). CDR3 coding DNA: TGTGCCTGGAGTCCCGTTACAGGGCGAGCTTTCTTT. Translation: CAWSPVTGRAFF.

This clone has more than one count but fewer than ten. The chain is built from TRBV29-1 and TRBJ1-2; D perhaps matches TRBD1 (5 bases). V was clipped by 0 bases and J by 1 base, with 15 bases between them. There are 16 residues in the CDR3. Germline assignment: CDR1 SQVTM and CDR2 ANQGSEA. The CDR3 DNA reads TGCAGCGTTGAAGAAGGAGGCTGGGGGATTAACTATGGCTACACCTTC. It yields the protein CSVEEGGWGINYGYTF. The complete variable domain, with remaining parts taken from reference TRBV29-1 and TRBJ1-2, reads SAVISQKPSRDICQRGTSLTIQCQVDSQVTMMFWYRQQPGQSLTLIATANQGSEATYESGFVIDKFPISRPNLTFSTLTVSNMSPEDSSIYLCSVEEGGWGINYGYTFGSGTRLTVV.

V is TRBV10-2 and J is TRBJ2-1; TRBD2 agrees at 8 bases. V trimming: 6 bases; J trimming: 8 bases; junction bases outside the gene matches: 6. The germline gives CDR1 WSHSY, CDR2 SAAADI. The CDR3 totals 13 residues. Here the CDR3 reads CASRERERDEQFF. CDR3 nucleotides: TGCGCCAGCAGGGAGCGGGAGAGGGATGAGCAGTTCTTC.

The rearrangement joins TRBV14 to TRBJ1-3; 7 nucleotides line up with TRBD1. Germline V gene data show CDR1 as SGHDN and CDR2 as FVKESK. Trimming cost V 4 bases and J 4 bases; bases outside gene matches: 4. CDR3 length: 14 amino acids. CDR3 nucleotide sequence: TGTGCCAGCAGCCTCCTAGGGGGCGGAAACACCATATATTTT. It encodes CASSLLGGGNTIYF.